This entry lists 11 T cell receptor beta chains sequenced from one sample in a study of patients and donors after allogeneic stem cell transplantation. TCRdb re-called the RT-PCR reads with MiXCR, one entry per CDR3 protein. The profile covers about a million distinct CDR3 sequences, with around 17% appearing a single time and roughly 6.4% taken by the ten largest. The sequenced sample was blood, either unsorted or a sorted T cell fraction (not recorded which). These receptors were obtained from a human donor who was either an allogeneic HSCT recipient or a stem cell or donor lymphocyte infusion donor (not recorded which). It is not recorded whose cells these are; they may come from a transplant donor.

This rearrangement joins TRBV6-1 to TRBJ2-1, with a tentative D call TRBD2 (6 bases). Per germline, CDR1 MNHNS and CDR2 SASEGT. This CDR3 region has 16 residues. The V and J ends lost 6 bases and 0 bases respectively, with 15 bases between them. The CDR3: CASRPTSTSSYNEQFF. DNA of the CDR3: TGTGCCAGCAGGCCCACTAGCACCTCCTCCTACAATGAGCAGTTCTTC.

This clonotype was seen more than once but under ten times. The gene calls are TRBV13 and TRBJ2-4; weak D call: TRBD2 (7 bases). CDR3 length: 15 amino acids. Germline V gene sequence: CDR1 PRHDT, CDR2 FYEKMQ (reference sequence). The V end lost 5 bases, the J end lost 3 bases, and 14 bases lay between the germline ends. CDR3 nucleotides: TGTGCCAGCAGCCTCCGGGGGGCAGGCAAAAACATTCAGTACTTC. This translates into CASSLRGAGKNIQYF. Using reference TRBV13 and TRBJ2-4 for the parts outside the CDR3, the full variable domain is AAGVIQSPRHLIKEKRETATLKCYPIPRHDTVYWYQQGPGQDPQFLISFYEKMQSDKGSIPDRFSAQQFSDYHSELNMSSLELGDSALYFCASSLRGAGKNIQYFGAGTRLSVL.

This clonotype was seen a few times. This chain connects TRBV5-1 to TRBJ1-2, with D unclear. From germline, CDR1 is SGHRS and CDR2 YFSETQ. This CDR3 spans 16 amino acids. V was cut by 1 base and J by 6 bases, with 19 bases left in between. CDR3 protein: CASSLSGSRDANGYTF. The CDR3, as DNA: TGCGCCAGCAGCTTGAGTGGAAGTAGGGATGCGAATGGCTACACCTTC.

The chain recombines TRBV12-3 or TRBV12-4 with TRBJ2-1; 7 bases fit TRBD1. CDR3 length equals 12 residues. V dropped 5 bases and J dropped 9; count of bases not matched to a gene: 4. The DNA for the CDR3 is TGTGCCAGCAGTAAGGGGGCTGGTGAGCAGTTCTTC. Protein sequence: CASSKGAGEQFF.

This chain links TRBV20-1 with TRBJ1-6; 10 nucleotides align to TRBD1. The CDR3 runs to 16 residues. Per germline, CDR1 DFQATT and CDR2 SNEGSKA (reference sequence). J gave up 10 bases and V 3 bases, and 12 bases lay outside the gene matches. CDR3 residues: CSASEGSGQGFSPLHF. The CDR3, as DNA: TGCAGTGCTAGTGAAGGGTCGGGACAGGGGTTCTCACCCCTCCACTTT.

CDR3: CASNPDGGRLNYEQYF. The CDR3 nucleotides read TGTGCCAGCAACCCCGACGGGGGGAGACTAAACTACGAGCAGTACTTC. V usage is TRBV2 and J usage is TRBJ2-7, with TRBD2 matching 7 bases. CDR1 is SNHLY, CDR2 FYNNEI, per germline. V dropped 7 bases and J dropped 3; count of bases not matched to a gene: 15. The CDR3 totals 16 residues.

This clonotype was recorded a few times. The rearrangement uses TRBV20-1 and TRBJ2-5; D unclear. Trimming pared 0 bases from V and 5 bases from J, leaving 10 bases between. The CDR3 runs 13 residues. Germline V gene data show CDR1 as DFQATT and CDR2 as SNEGSKA (reference sequence). CDR3 coding DNA: TGCAGTGCTAGAGACTGGACCTCGGAGACCCAGTACTTC. Protein sequence: CSARDWTSETQYF.

This clonotype was counted only a few times. V and J are TRBV4-1 and TRBJ1-2, with D perhaps TRBD1 (5 bases). This CDR3 has 14 residues. V was shortened by 4 bases and J by 6 bases, with 15 bases between the two germline ends. In germline, CDR1 is MGHRA, CDR2 YSYEKL. The CDR3 sequence: CASSPGGNIDGYTF. In nucleotides, the CDR3 is TGCGCCAGCAGCCCGGGGGGTAATATCGATGGCTACACCTTC.

This clonotype was detected ten times or more. The chain couples TRBV12-3 or TRBV12-4 to TRBJ1-2, with D possibly being TRBD1 (6 bases). Trimming took off 6 bases at V and 4 bases at J, with 21 bases between the two ends. The CDR3 is 16 residues long. DNA for the CDR3: TGTGCCAGCAGCCGTAAAGGGGGGCGGATGGGCTATGGCTACACCTTC. This encodes CASSRKGGRMGYGYTF.

This chain joins TRBV4-1 and TRBJ1-3; no definite D call. V was pared by 1 base and J by 4 bases, with 8 bases between. The germline gives CDR1 MGHRA, CDR2 YSYEKL. The CDR3 spans 14 residues. The DNA of the CDR3 is TGCGCCAGCAGCCAAGGGTTGGGAGGAAACACCATATATTTT. Its protein product is CASSQGLGGNTIYF.

CDR3 in amino acids: CASGFRLDSLSTGELFF. The CDR3 coding sequence is TGTGCTAGCGGGTTTCGATTGGACTCTCTGAGCACCGGGGAGCTGTTTTTT. The chain couples TRBV12-5 to TRBJ2-2, with D possibly being TRBD2 (5 bases). CDR3 length: 17 residues. CDR1 and CDR2 (germline): LGHNT, FRNRAP. Trimming took 9 bases from V and 4 from J, leaving 24 bases between them.